The present entry profiles one TCR beta chain with its context. The data are from a study of blood T cell repertoires in COVID-19. In the study overall: Acute and convalescent COVID-19 specimens originated in the United States, Italy and Spain.

There are 12 residues in the CDR3. The germline V and J ends were trimmed by 4 bases and 5 bases, with 11 bases remaining between them. Germline CDR1 is SQVTM and CDR2 is ANQGSEA. Per the authors' pipeline: Estimation of nucleated cell counts was performed using reference gene primer amplification. TCRdb keeps only in-frame clones here, not all; method: immunoSEQ multiplex PCR. The D gene and trimming were derived from the DNA, and the V and J assignments and clone size from that table. The data show 300,000 to 450,000 clones, about four fifths seen once. Material: peripheral blood. V gene TRBV29-1 combines with J gene TRBJ1-1; TRBD1 is a possible D gene (6 bases). This TCR came from a human donor with acute or convalescent COVID-19. The donor label of this sample is uncertain. CDR3 protein: CSVVGGRTEAFF. DNA of the CDR3: TGCAGCGTTGTAGGGGGAAGAACTGAAGCTTTCTTT.